This T cell receptor (beta chain) was retrieved from a study of blood T cell repertoires in COVID-19. For the study at large: Sample material is recorded as cDNA or gDNA derived from T cells, B-cell-depleted T cells, or PBMCs.

Per the original methods: By means of reference gene primer amplification, nucleated cell counts were estimated. Libraries were prepared by immunoSEQ multiplex PCR; TCRdb keeps only in-frame clonotypes and omits some of them. The DNA gave D and trimming, while V, J and clone size come from that table. The sample has 60,000 or so clones; approximately 82% are singletons. Germline CDR1 and CDR2: SEHNR and FQNEAQ (reference sequence). The CDR3 extends over 15 amino acids. The ends were cut back, 1 base at V and 10 bases at J, with 17 bases in the middle. The source is a man between 60 and 75 years old with acute or convalescent COVID-19. Material: peripheral blood. The J gene is TRBJ2-1, the V gene TRBV7-9; the D gene is possibly TRBD1 (5 bases). The CDR3 nucleotides read TGTGCCAGCAGCTTAGGACAGAGCCTCGTAGGGGAGCAGTTCTTC. It yields the protein CASSLGQSLVGEQFF.